Detailed here is one T cell receptor (beta chain). This entry is derived from a study of T cell changes during pregnancy in multiple sclerosis. Libraries were prepared by immunoSEQ multiplex PCR; TCRdb keeps only in-frame clonotypes and omits some of them. The sample carries 50,000 to 75,000 clones, approximately 90% recorded once. CDR1 is LGHNA, CDR2 YNFKEQ, per germline. V gave up 2 bases and J gave up 0 bases; unmatched junction bases: 9. The CDR3 runs to 18 residues. The clonotype comes from a female donor in good health, enrolled as a control in a pregnancy study. This chain links TRBV4-2 with TRBJ1-3, with 8 nucleotides matching TRBD1. The sequences come from peripheral blood, collected in the third trimester of pregnancy. CDR3 in amino acids: CASSQQWDRLSSGNTIYF. The CDR3 DNA sequence: TGTGCCAGCAGCCAACAGTGGGACAGGTTGAGCTCTGGAAACACCATATATTTT.